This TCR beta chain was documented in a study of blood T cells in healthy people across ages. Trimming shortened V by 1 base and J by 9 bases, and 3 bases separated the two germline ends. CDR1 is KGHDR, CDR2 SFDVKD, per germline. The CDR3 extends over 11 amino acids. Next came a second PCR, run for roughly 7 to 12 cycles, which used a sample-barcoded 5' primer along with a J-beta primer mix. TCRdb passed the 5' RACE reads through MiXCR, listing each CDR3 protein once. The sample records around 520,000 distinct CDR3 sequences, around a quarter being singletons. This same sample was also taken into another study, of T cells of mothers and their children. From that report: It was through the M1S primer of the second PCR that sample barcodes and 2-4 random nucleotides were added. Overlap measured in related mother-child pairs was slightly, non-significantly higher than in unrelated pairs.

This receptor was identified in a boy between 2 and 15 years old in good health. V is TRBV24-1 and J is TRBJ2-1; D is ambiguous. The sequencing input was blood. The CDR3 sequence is CATSDLGEQFF. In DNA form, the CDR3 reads TGTGCCACCAGTGATTTAGGTGAGCAGTTCTTC.